A single sample is the source of the 6 T cell receptor beta chains below, sequenced in a study of blood T cell repertoires in COVID-19. Data came from immunoSEQ multiplex PCR; TCRdb stores just in-frame clones and leaves some out. This table has roughly 260,000 clones, about 89% appearing once. Input material: PBMCs or T cells enriched from blood (not recorded which). The receptor set was obtained from a woman aged 18-30 years who had recovered from COVID-19.

This clone was observed a few times. The chain combines TRBV5-4 with TRBJ1-2, with a weak D call TRBD1 (5 bases). Trimming took 0 bases from V and 1 from J, leaving 7 bases between them. Germline assignment: CDR1 SGHNT and CDR2 YYREEE (reference sequence). CDR3 size: 14 residues. CDR3 in amino acids: CASSLDRSNYGYTF. The CDR3 nucleotides are TGTGCCAGCAGCTTGGACAGGAGTAACTATGGCTACACCTTC.

Here the CDR3 reads CASKLFPGAGQPQHF. The CDR3 coding sequence is TGTGCCAGCAAACTCTTCCCAGGGGCAGGGCAGCCCCAGCATTTT. The rearrangement joins TRBV28 to TRBJ1-5, with D possibly being TRBD1 (6 bases). The CDR3 runs to 15 residues. The ends were cut back, 7 bases at V and 7 bases at J, with 20 bases in the middle. Germline assignment: CDR1 MDHEN and CDR2 SYDVKM.

The gene calls are TRBV19 and TRBJ2-7; weak D call: TRBD1 (6 bases). Deletions cut 6 bases from V and 0 bases from J, with 12 bases between. The CDR3 loop spans 14 amino acids. Germline V CDR1 and CDR2: LNHDA, SQIVND (reference sequence). CDR3 loop: CASSPGDLSYEQYF. CDR3 sequence (DNA): TGTGCCAGTAGCCCAGGGGACCTCTCCTACGAGCAGTACTTC. Looking up the rest from reference TRBV19 and TRBJ2-7 gives the full variable domain: DGGITQSPKYLFRKEGQNVTLSCEQNLNHDAMYWYRQDPGQGLRLIYYSQIVNDFQKGDIAEGYSVSREKKESFPLTVTSAQKNPTAFYLCASSPGDLSYEQYFGPGTRLTVT.

The gene calls are TRBV29-1 and TRBJ2-1, with D possibly TRBD2 on 5 matching bases. CDR3 length: 13 residues. V lost 7 bases to trimming and J lost 0 bases, with 10 bases between them. CDR1 is SQVTM and CDR2 is ANQGSEA in the germline V gene. The CDR3: CSGTGSSYNEQFF. Written as DNA, the CDR3 is TGCAGCGGCACGGGGAGCTCCTACAATGAGCAGTTCTTC.

This chain uses TRBV9 with TRBJ1-2; 10 nucleotides match TRBD1. The V and J ends lost 0 bases and 4 bases, in that order; junction bases with no gene match: 6. In germline, CDR1 is SGDLS, CDR2 YYNGEE. The CDR3 sequence is 16 residues long. Here the CDR3 DNA reads TGTGCCAGCAGCGTAGACCGGACAGGGGGAAGCTATGGCTACACCTTC. It encodes CASSVDRTGGSYGYTF.

The chain carries TRBV28 and TRBJ2-1, with 11 bases lining up with TRBD2. The CDR3 runs 15 residues. Germline CDR1 reads MDHEN; CDR2 reads SYDVKM. Trimming cost V 6 bases and J 10 bases; bases outside gene matches: 11. The DNA of the CDR3 is TGTGCCAGCAGGGCTAGCGGGAGGATCTTTGGGGAGCAGTTCTTC. Protein sequence: CASRASGRIFGEQFF.